Shown below are 5 T cell receptor beta chains from a single sample sequenced in a study of shared T cell receptors in the human thymus. Data came from immunoSEQ multiplex PCR; TCRdb stores just in-frame clones and leaves some out. This sample has around 730,000 clones, with 80% to 90% found just once. The data also belong to a second study, concerning human thymus T cells.

Sequenced input: thymocytes. The receptors derive from a girl less than two years old with a congenital heart defect.

This rearrangement joins TRBV4-1 to TRBJ1-4, with TRBD1 matching over 9 bases. Germline CDR1 reads MGHRA; CDR2 reads YSYEKL. The J segment lost 8 bases and the V segment lost 6 bases, leaving 13 bases of the junction unmatched. This CDR3 contains 16 residues. The CDR3 loop is CASRVGQGISGEKLFF. In DNA form, the CDR3 reads TGCGCCAGCAGGGTGGGACAGGGTATCAGTGGCGAAAAACTGTTTTTT.

J is TRBJ2-5 and V is TRBV5-1; no clear D. This CDR3 has 14 amino acids. V was shortened by 3 bases and J by 2 bases, with 11 bases between the two germline ends. CDR1 and CDR2 (germline): SGHRS, YFSETQ. In DNA form, the CDR3 reads TGCGCCAGCAGCTCCGATGGTACACAAGAGACCCAGTACTTC. Translation gives CASSSDGTQETQYF.

The J gene is TRBJ2-2, the V gene TRBV28, with D tentatively TRBD2 (6 bases). Trimming stripped 4 bases from V and 5 bases from J, with 14 bases between. From germline, CDR1 is MDHEN and CDR2 SYDVKM. This CDR3 has 15 residues. The chain's CDR3 is CASSWRGDLTGELFF. The CDR3 DNA sequence: TGTGCCAGCAGTTGGAGGGGCGATCTAACCGGGGAGCTGTTTTTT.

The chain recombines TRBV15 with TRBJ2-3; 9 bases map to TRBD2. CDR3 length: 19 amino acids. V lost 0 bases to trimming and J lost 1 base; unmatched junction nucleotides: 11. Germline V lookup: CDR1 LNHNV, CDR2 YYDKDF (reference sequence). The CDR3 spells CATSRESHGKRGGTDTQYF. CDR3 coding DNA: TGTGCCACCAGCAGAGAATCCCATGGGAAGCGGGGGGGCACAGATACGCAGTATTTT.

The chain uses TRBV6-5 and TRBJ1-1; no reliable D call. Per the germline V gene, CDR1 is MNHEY and CDR2 is SVGAGI. The CDR3 sequence is 13 residues long. The ends were cut back, 5 bases at V and 2 bases at J, with 9 bases in the middle. In DNA form, the CDR3 reads TGTGCCAGCAGTAGCCCTCGTAACACTGAAGCTTTCTTT. Its translation: CASSSPRNTEAFF.